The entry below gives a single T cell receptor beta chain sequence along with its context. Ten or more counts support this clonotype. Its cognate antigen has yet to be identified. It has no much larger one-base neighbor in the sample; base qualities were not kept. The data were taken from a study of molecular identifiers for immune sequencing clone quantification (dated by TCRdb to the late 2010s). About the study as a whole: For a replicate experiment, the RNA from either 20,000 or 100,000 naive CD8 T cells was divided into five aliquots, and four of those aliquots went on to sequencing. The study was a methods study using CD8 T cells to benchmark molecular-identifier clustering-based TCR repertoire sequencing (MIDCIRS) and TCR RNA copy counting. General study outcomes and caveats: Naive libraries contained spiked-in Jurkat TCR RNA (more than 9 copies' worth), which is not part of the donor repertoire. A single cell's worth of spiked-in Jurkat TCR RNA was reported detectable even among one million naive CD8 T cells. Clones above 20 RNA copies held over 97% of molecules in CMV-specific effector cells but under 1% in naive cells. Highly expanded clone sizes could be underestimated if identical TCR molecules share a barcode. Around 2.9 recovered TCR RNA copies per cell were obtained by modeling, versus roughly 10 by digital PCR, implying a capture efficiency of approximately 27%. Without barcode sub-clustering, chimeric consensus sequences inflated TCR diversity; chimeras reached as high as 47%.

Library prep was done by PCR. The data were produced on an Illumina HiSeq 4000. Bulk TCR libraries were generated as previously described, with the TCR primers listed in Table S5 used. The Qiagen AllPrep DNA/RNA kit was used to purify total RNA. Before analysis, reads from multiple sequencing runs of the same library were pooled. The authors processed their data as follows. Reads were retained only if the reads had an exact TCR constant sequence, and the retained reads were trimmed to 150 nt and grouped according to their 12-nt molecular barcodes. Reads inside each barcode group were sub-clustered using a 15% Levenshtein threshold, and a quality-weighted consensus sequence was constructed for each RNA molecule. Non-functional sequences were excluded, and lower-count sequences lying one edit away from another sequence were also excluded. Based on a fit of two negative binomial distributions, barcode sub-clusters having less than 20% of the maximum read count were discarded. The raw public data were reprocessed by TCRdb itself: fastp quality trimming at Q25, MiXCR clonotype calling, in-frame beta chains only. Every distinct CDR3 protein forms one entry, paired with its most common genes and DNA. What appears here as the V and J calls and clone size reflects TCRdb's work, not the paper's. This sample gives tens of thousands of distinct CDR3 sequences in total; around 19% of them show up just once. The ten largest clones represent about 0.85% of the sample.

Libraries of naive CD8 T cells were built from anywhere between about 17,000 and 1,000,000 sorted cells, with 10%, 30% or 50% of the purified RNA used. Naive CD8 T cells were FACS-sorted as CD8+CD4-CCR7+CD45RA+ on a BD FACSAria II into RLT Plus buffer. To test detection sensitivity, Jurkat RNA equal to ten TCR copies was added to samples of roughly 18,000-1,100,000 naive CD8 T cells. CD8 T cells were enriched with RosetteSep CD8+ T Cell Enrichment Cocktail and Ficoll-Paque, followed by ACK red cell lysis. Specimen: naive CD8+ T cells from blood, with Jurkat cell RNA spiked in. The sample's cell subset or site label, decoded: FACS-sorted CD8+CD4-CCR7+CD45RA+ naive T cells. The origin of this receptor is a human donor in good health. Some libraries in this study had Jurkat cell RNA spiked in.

The sequenced DNA: TGTGCCAGCAGCTTACCGGGACAGGGCACAGATACGCAGTATTTT. Its amino acids are CASSLPGQGTDTQYF. This receptor chain uses TRBV5-5 and TRBJ2-3, with 8 bases aligning to TRBD1. The V end gives up 2 bases and the J end 1 base, leaving 3 bases in the junction not matched to a gene. The CDR3 runs 15 amino acids, cysteine and phenylalanine included. The DNA shown is the 45-base CDR3, in frame from base 1. Based on the germline V gene (reference sequence), the CDR1 and CDR2 sequences are SGHKS and YYEKEE.